A single sample is the source of the 14 T cell receptor beta chains below, sequenced in a study of monozygotic twins with cystic fibrosis. Repertoires were generated with immunoSEQ multiplex PCR, while TCRdb's copy carries only in-frame clones and drops some. Of 35,000 or so clones in the sample, over 75% are singletons; the top ten hold roughly 1.7%. The sequenced sample was blood. The source of these receptors is a girl aged 2 to 10 with cystic fibrosis.

CDR3 sequence (DNA): TGTGCCTGGAGCCCCGGACTAGCTTGGGAGCAGTACTTC. This translates into CAWSPGLAWEQYF. This chain links TRBV30 with TRBJ2-7, with 8 bases lining up with TRBD2. The CDR3 consists of 13 residues. Germline V gene data show CDR1 as GTSNPN and CDR2 as SVGIG (reference sequence). V lost 3 bases to trimming and J lost 7 bases; unmatched junction nucleotides: 8.

The V gene is TRBV25-1, the J gene TRBJ2-5; unclear D gene. The CDR3 spans 13 residues. V was cut by 3 bases and J by 1 base, with 6 bases left in between. The germline V gene has CDR1 MGHDK and CDR2 SYGVNS. The CDR3 DNA sequence: TGTGCCAGCAGTGACTGGGGCCAAGAGACCCAGTACTTC. Encoded protein: CASSDWGQETQYF.

This clone was found once. The chain links TRBV4-2 to TRBJ2-3; 11 positions agree with TRBD2. V lost 1 base to trimming and J lost 1 base; unmatched junction nucleotides: 4. The CDR3 sequence is 17 residues long. Germline CDR1 LGHNA, CDR2 YNFKEQ. This chain's CDR3 is CASSQGSTSGGTDTQYF. In nucleotides, the CDR3 is TGTGCCAGCAGCCAAGGGTCGACTAGCGGGGGCACAGATACGCAGTATTTT.

The rearrangement uses TRBV11-2 and TRBJ1-6; 9 nucleotides match TRBD1. V was clipped by 6 bases and J by 7 bases; unmatched bases: 7. The CDR3 is 15 amino acids. The germline CDR1 and CDR2 sequences are SGHAT and FQNNGV. As DNA, the CDR3 is TGTGCCAGCAGGCTTACAGGGGGCCAGAATTCACCCCTCCACTTT. Translated, it gives CASRLTGGQNSPLHF.

The chain is built from TRBV5-4 and TRBJ2-7, with TRBD2 matching 7 bases. The V and J ends lost 1 base and 6 bases, in that order; junction bases with no gene match: 7. Germline CDR1 and CDR2: SGHNT and YYREEE (reference sequence). The CDR3 sequence is 14 residues long. CDR3 nucleotide sequence: TGTGCCAGCAGCTTGACCAGCGGGGCGATCGAGCAGTACTTC. Amino acids: CASSLTSGAIEQYF.

The chain combines TRBV6-5 with TRBJ2-2; no definite D call. This CDR3 is 15 amino acids long. Germline CDR1 reads MNHEY; CDR2 reads SVGAGI. The V end lost 0 bases, the J end lost 1 base, and 6 bases lay between the germline ends. The CDR3 reads CASSYSLGNTGELFF. CDR3 in DNA: TGTGCCAGCAGTTACTCATTAGGGAACACCGGGGAGCTGTTTTTT.

J is TRBJ1-2 and V is TRBV5-4; the match to TRBD1 covers 9 bases. This CDR3 contains 15 residues. CDR1 and CDR2 (germline): SGHNT, YYREEE (reference sequence). Unmatched junction bases numbered 13, after V lost 6 bases and J lost 7 bases. CDR3 residues: CASKPPGTGPIGYTF. In DNA form, the CDR3 reads TGTGCCAGCAAACCCCCCGGGACAGGGCCTATTGGCTACACCTTC.

This clone was detected only a few times. The V and J genes are TRBV7-9 and TRBJ1-4; D gene uncertain. Germline V gene lookup returns CDR1 SEHNR and CDR2 FQNEAQ (reference sequence). V shed 3 bases and J shed 1 base, with 6 bases lying between them. The CDR3 runs 14 residues. CDR3 protein: CASSLIGTNEKLFF. As DNA, the CDR3 is TGTGCCAGCAGCTTGATAGGAACTAATGAAAAACTGTTTTTT.

J is TRBJ1-1 and V is TRBV19; TRBD1 might be the D (5 bases). V was clipped by 3 bases and J by 2 bases, with 19 bases between them. The CDR3 loop spans 17 amino acids. Germline CDR1 LNHDA, CDR2 SQIVND (reference sequence). Written as DNA, the CDR3 is TGTGCCAGTAGTATTCATGGAATCTTTAGGGGAAACACTGAAGCTTTCTTT. Protein: CASSIHGIFRGNTEAFF. Combining the CDR3 with reference TRBV19 and TRBJ1-1 gives the whole variable domain DGGITQSPKYLFRKEGQNVTLSCEQNLNHDAMYWYRQDPGQGLRLIYYSQIVNDFQKGDIAEGYSVSREKKESFPLTVTSAQKNPTAFYLCASSIHGIFRGNTEAFFGQGTRLTVV.

This clone was seen a handful of times. The chain recombines TRBV30 with TRBJ1-5; D remains unclear. Trimming took 3 bases from V and 4 from J, leaving 16 bases between them. Germline V gene lookup returns CDR1 GTSNPN and CDR2 SVGIG (reference sequence). The CDR3 consists of 15 residues. The DNA of the CDR3 is TGTGCCTGGAGGGCGAAGAGTCTGGTAAATCAGCCCCAGCATTTT. Translated: CAWRAKSLVNQPQHF.

The chain couples TRBV6-5 to TRBJ1-1; unclear D gene. The CDR3 extends over 14 amino acids. CDR1 is MNHEY and CDR2 is SVGAGI in the germline V gene. With 8 bases removed from V and 1 base from J, the gap between germline ends came to 14 bases. CDR3 coding DNA: TGTGCCAGCGGCGGTTTTACCTGGAACACTGAAGCTTTCTTT. Encoded protein: CASGGFTWNTEAFF.

This clone was picked up one time. V is TRBV2 and J is TRBJ2-2; D possibly matches TRBD1 or TRBD2 (5 bases each). The CDR3 has 14 residues. V lost 8 bases and J lost 5, with 15 bases in between. In germline, CDR1 is SNHLY, CDR2 FYNNEI. The CDR3 is CASSSFGGTGELFF. CDR3 bases: TGTGCCAGCTCCTCTTTTGGGGGTACCGGGGAGCTGTTTTTT. Complete variable domain (other parts from reference TRBV2 and TRBJ2-2): EPEVTQTPSHQVTQMGQEVILRCVPISNHLYFYWYRQILGQKVEFLVSFYNNEISEKSEIFDDQFSVERPDGSNFTLKIRSTKLEDSAMYFCASSSFGGTGELFFGEGSRLTVL.

The sample holds a few counts of this clone. The chain has TRBV9 and TRBJ2-3; TRBD2 might be the D (5 bases). Trimming cost V 4 bases and J 2 bases, with 11 bases left between them. Germline-derived CDR1 and CDR2 are SGDLS and YYNGEE. The CDR3 sequence is 14 residues long. CDR3 loop: CASSSRLATDTQYF. CDR3 DNA: TGTGCCAGCAGCTCCCGGCTAGCCACAGATACGCAGTATTTT.

This chain joins TRBV15 and TRBJ1-3, with D unclear. V lost 0 bases and J 7 bases, leaving 10 bases between the germline ends. The CDR3 length is 14 residues. Germline values: CDR1 LNHNV, CDR2 YYDKDF (reference sequence). The CDR3 DNA reads TGTGCCACCAGCAGAGAGGCGGGCCCGAACACCATATATTTT. Protein: CATSREAGPNTIYF.